This T cell receptor beta chain was captured by sequencing in a study of blood T cell repertoires in COVID-19. The protocol was immunoSEQ multiplex PCR, while the TCRdb copy is restricted to in-frame clones and leaves out a portion. Of approximately 500,000 clones listed, roughly 90% are singletons. CDR3 size: 11 residues. Trimming shortened V by 4 bases and J by 2 bases, and 3 bases separated the two germline ends. Germline values: CDR1 SGHTS, CDR2 YDEGEE. The chain combines TRBV5-8 with TRBJ1-2; D ambiguous. The TCR sequence derives from a woman in her 40s who had recovered from COVID-19. The specimen sequenced was PBMCs or T cells enriched from blood (not recorded which). The CDR3: CASSLNYGYTF. Here the CDR3 DNA reads TGTGCCAGCAGCCTGAACTATGGCTACACCTTC.